The T cell receptor (beta chain) under discussion was sequenced for a study of Graves' ophthalmopathy and Graves' hyperthyroidism. Whole-study results and caveats: With around 88% sensitivity and around 81% specificity, a 13-signature model separated ophthalmopathy from stable hyperthyroidism. Ophthalmopathy progression cases were predicted by the model with 70.59% sensitivity and about 72% specificity.

This clonotype was observed at least ten times. Antigen unknown. Amplification of TCR beta CDR3 regions used RNA transcripts. An initial RT-PCR round employing HTBI primers preceded a second-round multiplex PCR. Via MiXCR, TCRdb re-called the multiplex PCR reads, giving one row per CDR3 protein. The sample includes roughly 420,000 distinct CDR3 sequences, around 20% seen only once; the top ten take approximately 3%. The germline CDR1 and CDR2 sequences are MDHEN and SYDVKM. The CDR3 totals 11 residues. Trimming took off 6 bases at V and 13 bases at J, with 16 bases between the two ends. Other autoimmune diseases, uncontrolled infections, pregnancy or lactation ruled patients out of participation. PBMCs came from roughly 10 ml of fresh peripheral blood.

The receptor was isolated from a woman aged 18 to 35 with stable Graves' hyperthyroidism. The V gene is TRBV28, the J gene TRBJ2-7; D is possibly TRBD1 (5 bases). The specimen was peripheral blood. CDR3 DNA sequence: TGTGCCAGCAGCCGCGACAGCCTAGTATACTTC. Protein: CASSRDSLVYF.